Listed below are T cell receptor beta chains from one sample, sequenced in a study of cytomegalovirus exposure and HLA in healthy donors. Generated by immunoSEQ multiplex PCR, the TCRdb table keeps only in-frame clones and is missing some. The sample has about 48,000 clones. Sequenced: PBMCs. The receptors were gathered from a male donor in good health and CMV-seropositive. Both conserved end residues are part of each CDR3. The order of the fields is V gene, J gene, CDR3 protein.

TRBV5-1,TRBJ2-1,CASSFRYNEQFF
TRBV4-3,TRBJ2-1,CASSLGLAGLNEQFF
TRBV4-1,TRBJ1-5,CASSHFPEVRGPQHF
TRBV7-8,TRBJ2-1,CAGAGTSVLEQFF
TRBV2,TRBJ1-1,CASSGNARHTEAFF
TRBV11-2,TRBJ2-7,CASNVEGGPYEQYF
TRBV4-2,TRBJ2-1,CASSQVGLAVSYNEQFF
TRBV29-1,TRBJ1-2,CSVPRVSWGYTF
TRBV9,TRBJ2-7,CASSVAGVDEQYF
TRBV12-5,TRBJ1-1,CASGLGAGTGRKAEAFF
TRBV11-1,TRBJ2-7,CASSWDSPYEQYF
TRBV5-1,TRBJ1-4,CASSPQGADEKLFF
TRBV9,TRBJ2-7,CASSEGGEGGYEQYF
TRBV6-5,TRBJ1-1,CASSYEGIIGTEAFF
TRBV4-2,TRBJ2-5,CASSQDPSQETQYF
TRBV7-9,TRBJ2-5,CASSRRGQGWGQETQYF
TRBV4-2,TRBJ2-3,CASSQVSGGPGDTQYF
TRBV7-3,TRBJ2-5,CASSQTLQETQYF
TRBV6-5,TRBJ1-1,CASSYQDRVWEAFF
TRBV13,TRBJ2-2,CASSSRRGAGELFF
TRBV30,TRBJ2-1,CAWSLPRGLGIRNEQFF
TRBV5-1,TRBJ1-4,CASSPEGSRNEKLFF